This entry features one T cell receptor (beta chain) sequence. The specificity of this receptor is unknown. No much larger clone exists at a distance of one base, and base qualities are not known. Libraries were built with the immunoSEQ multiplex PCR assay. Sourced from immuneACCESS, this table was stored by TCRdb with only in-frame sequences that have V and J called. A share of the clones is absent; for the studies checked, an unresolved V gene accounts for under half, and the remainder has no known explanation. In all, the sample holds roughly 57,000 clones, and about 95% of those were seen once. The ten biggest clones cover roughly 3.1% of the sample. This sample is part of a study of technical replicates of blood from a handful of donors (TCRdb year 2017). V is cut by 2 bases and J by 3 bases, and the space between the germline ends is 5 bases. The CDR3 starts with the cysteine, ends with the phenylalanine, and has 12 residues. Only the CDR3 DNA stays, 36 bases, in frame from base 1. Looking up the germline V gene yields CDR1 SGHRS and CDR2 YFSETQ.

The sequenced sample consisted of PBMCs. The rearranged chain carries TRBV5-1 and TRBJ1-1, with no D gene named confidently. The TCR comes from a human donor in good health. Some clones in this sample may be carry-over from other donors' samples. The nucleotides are TGCGCCAGCAGCTTACAAGACACTGAAGCTTTCTTT. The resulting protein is CASSLQDTEAFF.